The clone carrying this T cell receptor beta chain was counted once. These data are taken from a study of blood T cell repertoires in COVID-19. Across the study: T cells, B-cell-depleted T cells, or PBMCs supplied cDNA or gDNA.

During active infection, Seattle patients enrolled and were then monitored through disease. The repertoire was sequenced with immunoSEQ multiplex PCR; TCRdb's copy has only in-frame clones and lacks some. Among 150,000 to 170,000 clones listed, about 85% were seen once. The CDR3 sequence is 17 residues long. CDR1 LNHNV and CDR2 YYDKDF come from the germline V gene (reference sequence). V lost 3 bases to trimming and J lost 4 bases; unmatched junction nucleotides: 10. V gene TRBV15 combines with J gene TRBJ2-2; TRBD1 matches at 8 bases. The sample was peripheral blood. This TCR came from a man aged 60 to 69 with COVID-19, enrolled during active disease. CDR3 nucleotides: TGTGCCACCAGCAGCGAGATCGGGACAGGTTTCACCGGGGAGCTGTTTTTT. Translation: CATSSEIGTGFTGELFF.